A single sample gave rise to the 32 T cell receptor beta chains below, sequenced in a study of T cell changes during pregnancy in multiple sclerosis. Clones were sequenced by immunoSEQ multiplex PCR, and TCRdb holds only the in-frame ones, with some missing. The data show about 38,000 clones, with 70% to 90% seen just once and 0.56% held by the top ten. The sequenced sample was CD4+ T cells from peripheral blood mononuclear cells, obtained before pregnancy. The receptors shown here come from a female donor with multiple sclerosis, enrolled in a pregnancy study.

The rearrangement uses TRBV19 and TRBJ2-5; TRBD1 matches 9 bases. From germline, CDR1 is LNHDA and CDR2 SQIVND (reference sequence). Trimming cost V 4 bases and J 6 bases; bases outside gene matches: 6. CDR3 length: 14 amino acids. This chain's CDR3 is CASSTGQGVKTQYF. Written as DNA, the CDR3 is TGTGCCAGTAGTACGGGACAGGGCGTCAAGACCCAGTACTTC.

This rearrangement joins TRBV19 to TRBJ2-5, with TRBD1 identical over 10 bases. Per the germline V gene, CDR1 is LNHDA and CDR2 is SQIVND (reference sequence). The V and J ends lost 8 bases and 5 bases, in that order; junction bases with no gene match: 11. CDR3 length: 15 amino acids. The CDR3: CASPLPGQGRETQYF. The CDR3 DNA reads TGTGCCAGTCCCCTCCCGGGACAGGGGAGGGAGACCCAGTACTTC.

The chain links TRBV27 to TRBJ2-6; D not certain. Trimming left V 1 base short and J 4 bases short, with 11 bases between. The germline CDR1 and CDR2 sequences are MNHEY and SMNVEV (reference sequence). The CDR3 runs 16 residues. CDR3 residues: CASSLYSERGANVLTF. The DNA for the CDR3 is TGTGCCAGCAGTTTATATTCAGAACGAGGGGCCAACGTCCTGACTTTC.

This chain joins TRBV12-2 and TRBJ2-6; the tabulated D call, TRBD2, remains unverified against the DNA. TRBV12-2 is flagged as a pseudogene. The CDR3 has 17 amino acids. The CDR3 loop reads CASRSSRKPSGANVLTF. Written as DNA, the CDR3 is TGTGCAAGTCGCTCCTCACGTAAGCCCTCTGGGGCCAACGTCCTGACTTTC.

The chain is built from TRBV19 and TRBJ1-2, with 7 bases aligning to TRBD1. The CDR3 loop spans 15 amino acids. Per germline, CDR1 LNHDA and CDR2 SQIVND (reference sequence). Trimming cost V 7 bases and J 4 bases; bases outside gene matches: 12. DNA for the CDR3: TGTGCCAGTACCGTGAGGGGGCCAGGGGGCTATGGCTACACCTTC. It is translated as CASTVRGPGGYGYTF. Filled out from reference TRBV19 and TRBJ1-2, the complete variable domain reads DGGITQSPKYLFRKEGQNVTLSCEQNLNHDAMYWYRQDPGQGLRLIYYSQIVNDFQKGDIAEGYSVSREKKESFPLTVTSAQKNPTAFYLCASTVRGPGGYGYTFGSGTRLTVV.

The rearrangement joins TRBV10-3 to TRBJ2-7; perhaps TRBD2 as D (7 bases). This CDR3 contains 14 residues. Per the germline V gene, CDR1 is ENHRY and CDR2 is SYGVKD. Trimming took off 3 bases at V and 6 bases at J, with 15 bases between the two ends. The DNA for the CDR3 is TGTGCCATCAGTGAAGGGGGGGGGCTGGTCGAGCAGTACTTC. Its protein product is CAISEGGGLVEQYF.

V gene TRBV9 combines with J gene TRBJ2-3, with a weak D call TRBD1 (6 bases). This CDR3 spans 14 amino acids. The germline CDR1 and CDR2 sequences are SGDLS and YYNGEE. V lost 1 base and J lost 1, with 7 bases in between. The CDR3 coding sequence is TGTGCCAGCAGCGTAAAGGGGGGCACAGATACGCAGTATTTT. The encoded protein is CASSVKGGTDTQYF. Combining the CDR3 with reference TRBV9 and TRBJ2-3 gives the whole variable domain DSGVTQTPKHLITATGQRVTLRCSPRSGDLSVYWYQQSLDQGLQFLIQYYNGEERAKGNILERFSAQQFPDLHSELNLSSLELGDSALYFCASSVKGGTDTQYFGPGTRLTVL.

The gene calls are TRBV19 and TRBJ2-7, with TRBD1 matching over 7 bases. Germline assignment: CDR1 LNHDA and CDR2 SQIVND (reference sequence). CDR3 size: 14 residues. J gave up 4 bases and V 4 bases, and 7 bases lay outside the gene matches. The DNA for the CDR3 is TGTGCCAGTAGTACCCCGACAGGGAATTACGAGCAGTACTTC. Translated: CASSTPTGNYEQYF. Drawing the rest from reference TRBV19 and TRBJ2-7, the complete variable domain is DGGITQSPKYLFRKEGQNVTLSCEQNLNHDAMYWYRQDPGQGLRLIYYSQIVNDFQKGDIAEGYSVSREKKESFPLTVTSAQKNPTAFYLCASSTPTGNYEQYFGPGTRLTVT.

The chain recombines TRBV11-2 with TRBJ2-3; 7 positions agree with TRBD2. This CDR3 spans 16 amino acids. CDR1 and CDR2 (germline): SGHAT, FQNNGV. The V gene end was trimmed by 7 bases and the J gene end by 2 bases; junction bases not matched to a gene: 12. In nucleotides, the CDR3 is TGTGCCAGCACCTGGGAGGGGAAGCTTACCACAGATACGCAGTATTTT. Translated, it gives CASTWEGKLTTDTQYF.

J is TRBJ2-6 and V is TRBV5-6, with D unclear. The CDR3 sequence is 15 residues long. V gave up 2 bases and J gave up 3 bases, with 9 bases separating them. The germline V gene has CDR1 SGHDT and CDR2 YYEEEE. Here the CDR3 DNA reads TGTGCCAGCAGCTTTTATAGAAGTGGGGCCAACGTCCTGACTTTC. It specifies CASSFYRSGANVLTF.

The gene calls are TRBV5-1 and TRBJ1-3, with 8 positions matching TRBD1. This CDR3 region has 17 residues. Germline assignment: CDR1 SGHRS and CDR2 YFSETQ. V shed 0 bases, J shed 2 bases, and the junction held 7 bases outside the gene matches. The CDR3 spells CASSLAPTGGPGNTIYF. Written as DNA, the CDR3 is TGCGCCAGCAGCTTGGCCCCAACAGGGGGGCCTGGAAACACCATATATTTT.

In this sample, this clone turned up a few times. V usage is TRBV6-6 and J usage is TRBJ1-1; 9 nucleotides match TRBD1. CDR3 length: 15 amino acids. Losses at the gene ends were 6 bases for V and 1 base for J; bases not matched to a gene: 6. Germline V gene sequence: CDR1 MNHNY, CDR2 SVGAGI (reference sequence). The CDR3 spells CASRAQGAGNTEAFF. CDR3 sequence (DNA): TGTGCCAGCAGGGCACAGGGGGCTGGGAACACTGAAGCTTTCTTT.

The J gene is TRBJ1-1, the V gene TRBV5-6; 9 bases map to TRBD1. Losses at the gene ends were 0 bases for V and 10 bases for J; bases not matched to a gene: 4. This CDR3 comprises 13 residues. The V gene's germline CDR1 is SGHDT and CDR2 YYEEEE. CDR3 in DNA: TGTGCCAGCAGCTTGGGGACAGGGGTCGGAGCTTTCTTT. This sequence encodes CASSLGTGVGAFF. Together with reference TRBV5-6 and TRBJ1-1, the CDR3 gives the full variable domain: DAGVTQSPTHLIKTRGQQVTLRCSPKSGHDTVSWYQQALGQGPQFIFQYYEEEERQRGNFPDRFSGHQFPNYSSELNVNALLLGDSALYLCASSLGTGVGAFFGQGTRLTVV.

The genes are TRBV7-2 and TRBJ2-7; D is possibly TRBD2 (6 bases). This CDR3 is 15 amino acids long. Germline CDR1 and CDR2: SGHTA and FQGNSA. The germline V and J ends were trimmed by 0 bases and 3 bases, with 12 bases remaining between them. The CDR3 region has the DNA TGTGCCAGCAGCTTAGCGGGGGGACCTAACTACGAGCAGTACTTC. This encodes CASSLAGGPNYEQYF.

V is TRBV10-1 and J is TRBJ2-5, with 10 bases fitting TRBD1. The germline CDR1 and CDR2 sequences are WNHNN and SYGVQD (reference sequence). The V and J ends lost 4 bases and 3 bases, in that order; junction bases with no gene match: 8. The CDR3 extends over 16 amino acids. The CDR3 is CASSGSRTGGKETQYF. CDR3 DNA: TGCGCCAGCAGTGGTTCGCGGACAGGGGGAAAAGAGACCCAGTACTTC.

The chain employs TRBV5-4 and TRBJ1-6, with a possible D match to TRBD1 (5 bases). The CDR3 extends over 15 amino acids. V lost 2 bases, J lost 9 bases, and 15 bases lay in between. In germline, CDR1 is SGHNT, CDR2 YYREEE (reference sequence). The CDR3 nucleotides are TGTGCCAGCAGCTTCACTGCCAAGGGGCGTTCACCCCTCCACTTT. It codes for CASSFTAKGRSPLHF.

The chain carries TRBV19 and TRBJ2-6, with unresolved D. Germline CDR1 reads LNHDA; CDR2 reads SQIVND (reference sequence). The CDR3 has 15 amino acids. The germline V and J ends were trimmed by 3 bases and 0 bases, with 6 bases remaining between them. CDR3 amino acids: CASSMVHSGANVLTF. The CDR3, as DNA: TGTGCCAGTAGTATGGTACACTCTGGGGCCAACGTCCTGACTTTC.

DNA for the CDR3: TGTGCTAGTGGTTCGGGACAGGGGCATAACTATGGCTACACCTTC. Protein product: CASGSGQGHNYGYTF. This chain uses TRBV12-5 with TRBJ1-2; the match to TRBD1 covers 10 bases. CDR1 LGHNT and CDR2 FRNRAP come from the germline V gene. Unmatched junction bases numbered 3, after V lost 4 bases and J lost 1 base. The CDR3 length is 15 residues.

V and J are TRBV7-9 and TRBJ2-1; a possible D gene is TRBD1 (6 bases). V was cut by 5 bases and J by 7 bases, with 15 bases left in between. The CDR3 sequence is 14 residues long. Germline values: CDR1 SEHNR, CDR2 FQNEAQ (reference sequence). The CDR3 reads CASSLPQGWNEQFF. CDR3 in DNA: TGTGCCAGCAGCCTCCCGCAGGGGTGGAATGAGCAGTTCTTC.

This rearrangement joins TRBV5-8 to TRBJ1-2, with a tentative D call TRBD1 (5 bases). Between the trimmed V and J ends, which lost 4 bases and 1 base, there was a span of 8 bases. Germline V gives CDR1 SGHTS, CDR2 YDEGEE. The CDR3 runs to 13 residues. DNA for the CDR3: TGTGCCAGCAGCCGGACATTTAACTATGGCTACACCTTC. Translating it yields CASSRTFNYGYTF.

This rearrangement joins TRBV5-1 to TRBJ1-1; 8 bases match TRBD1. Germline trimming cut 3 bases from V and 1 base from J; bases unmatched to any gene: 2. CDR3 length: 14 residues. Germline V CDR1 and CDR2: SGHRS, YFSETQ. CDR3 amino acids: CASSWQGANTEAFF. CDR3 DNA sequence: TGCGCCAGCAGCTGGCAGGGGGCGAACACTGAAGCTTTCTTT.

This sequence joins TRBV7-9 and TRBJ1-2; 10 nucleotides match TRBD1. The CDR3 runs to 13 residues. Germline lookup yields CDR1 SEHNR and CDR2 FQNEAQ (reference sequence). Losses at the gene ends were 5 bases for V and 7 bases for J; bases not matched to a gene: 4. The CDR3 nucleotides read TGTGCCAGCAGCCGGGACAGGGGCCGTGGCTACACCTTC. Translation: CASSRDRGRGYTF.

The gene calls are TRBV18 and TRBJ1-4; 8 bases are shared with TRBD1. Germline loops: CDR1 KGHSH, CDR2 LQKENI. The trim removed 6 bases at V and 4 bases at J, leaving 4 bases unmatched. The CDR3 totals 14 residues. The CDR3 nucleotides are TGTGCCAGCTCTCGGGACAGGAATAATGAAAAACTGTTTTTT. As protein: CASSRDRNNEKLFF.

CDR3: CASTLEGGEDQPQHF. In nucleotides, the CDR3 is TGTGCCAGCACCCTAGAAGGGGGGGAGGATCAGCCCCAGCATTTT. The V and J genes are TRBV2 and TRBJ1-5, with a weak D call TRBD1 (6 bases). V lost 7 bases and J 5 bases, leaving 18 bases between the germline ends. Germline values: CDR1 SNHLY, CDR2 FYNNEI. The CDR3 sequence is 15 residues long.

V and J are TRBV27 and TRBJ1-4; TRBD1 might be the D (6 bases). The CDR3 has 15 residues. CDR1 MNHEY and CDR2 SMNVEV come from the germline V gene (reference sequence). The germline V and J ends were trimmed by 6 bases and 4 bases, with 15 bases remaining between them. The CDR3 reads CASSFQGLHNEKLFF. Here the CDR3 DNA reads TGTGCCAGCAGCTTTCAGGGGCTGCATAATGAAAAACTGTTTTTT.

The V call is TRBV5-4, the J call TRBJ1-2, with a weak D call TRBD1 (6 bases). V dropped 4 bases and J dropped 8 bases, with 12 bases sitting between them. Per germline, CDR1 SGHNT and CDR2 YYREEE (reference sequence). The CDR3 totals 12 residues. The chain's CDR3 is CASSRNRDGYTF. In DNA, the CDR3 is TGTGCCAGCAGCCGAAACAGGGACGGCTACACCTTC.

J is TRBJ1-2 and V is TRBV7-2; D is possibly TRBD1 (5 bases). V lost 4 bases to trimming and J lost 11 bases, with 20 bases between them. Germline CDR1 SGHTA, CDR2 FQGNSA. The CDR3 consists of 14 residues. The CDR3 loop reads CASSSLRNVGTYTF. The DNA of the CDR3 is TGTGCCAGCAGCTCCCTCAGGAACGTCGGGACTTACACCTTC. Complete variable domain (other parts from reference TRBV7-2 and TRBJ1-2): GAGVSQSPSNKVTEKGKDVELRCDPISGHTALYWYRQSLGQGLEFLIYFQGNSAPDKSGLPSDRFSAERTGGSVSTLTIQRTQQEDSAVYLCASSSLRNVGTYTFGSGTRLTVV.

This chain links TRBV7-9 with TRBJ2-3; D is unresolved. Germline V gene data show CDR1 as SEHNR and CDR2 as FQNEAQ (reference sequence). V was shortened by 5 bases and J by 2 bases, with 14 bases between the two germline ends. The length of the CDR3 is 15 residues. The CDR3 nucleotides read TGTGCCAGCAGCATCGGCAGGATTCCCACAGATACGCAGTATTTT. It specifies CASSIGRIPTDTQYF.

The J gene is TRBJ1-5, the V gene TRBV2, with D unresolved. The CDR3 contains 12 residues. Between the trimmed V and J ends, which lost 6 bases and 6 bases, there was a span of 9 bases. Germline V lookup: CDR1 SNHLY, CDR2 FYNNEI. CDR3 bases: TGTGCCAGCAGCCCCACCGGTCAGCCCCAGCATTTT. This translates into CASSPTGQPQHF.

The J gene is TRBJ1-4, the V gene TRBV11-2; D gene unclear. V was pared by 1 base and J by 4 bases, with 7 bases between. This CDR3 has 14 amino acids. Germline V gene data show CDR1 as SGHAT and CDR2 as FQNNGV. The CDR3 region is CASSLAQINEKLFF. CDR3 bases: TGTGCCAGCAGCTTAGCCCAGATTAATGAAAAACTGTTTTTT.

The V gene is TRBV7-2, the J gene TRBJ2-2, with a possible D match to TRBD2 (5 bases). Germline V gene lookup returns CDR1 SGHTA and CDR2 FQGNSA. This CDR3 contains 13 residues. Trimming cost V 4 bases and J 8 bases, with 11 bases left between them. In DNA form, the CDR3 reads TGTGCCAGCAGCTCAGCGCGGAGGGGGGAGCTGTTTTTT. This encodes CASSSARRGELFF.

A single count supports this clone. This sequence joins TRBV7-9 and TRBJ1-2; TRBD1 might be the D (6 bases). Trimming stripped 5 bases from V and 0 bases from J, with 16 bases between. The CDR3 runs to 16 residues. Germline lookup yields CDR1 SEHNR and CDR2 FQNEAQ (reference sequence). The CDR3 is CASSPGGAEANYGYTF. Here the CDR3 DNA reads TGTGCCAGCAGCCCCGGGGGGGCTGAAGCTAACTATGGCTACACCTTC.